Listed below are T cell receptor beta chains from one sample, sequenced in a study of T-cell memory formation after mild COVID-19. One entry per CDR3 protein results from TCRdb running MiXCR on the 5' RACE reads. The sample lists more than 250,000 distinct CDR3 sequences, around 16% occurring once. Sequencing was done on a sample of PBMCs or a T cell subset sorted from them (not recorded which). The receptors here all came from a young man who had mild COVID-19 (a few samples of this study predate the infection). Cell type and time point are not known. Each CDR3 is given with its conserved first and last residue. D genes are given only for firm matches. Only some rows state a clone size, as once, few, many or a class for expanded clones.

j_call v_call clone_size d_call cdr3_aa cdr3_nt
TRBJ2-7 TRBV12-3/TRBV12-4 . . CASSLVGDSYEQYF TGTGCCAGCAGTTTAGTAGGGGACTCCTACGAGCAGTACTTC
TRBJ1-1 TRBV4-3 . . CASSRGPGAGTEAFF TGCGCCAGCAGCCGGGGGCCAGGGGCGGGCACTGAAGCTTTCTTT
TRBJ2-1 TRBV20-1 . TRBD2 CSARVSGGAGINEQFF TGCAGTGCTAGGGTTAGCGGGGGGGCCGGGATCAATGAGCAGTTCTTC
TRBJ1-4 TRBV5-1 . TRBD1 CASTRQGGNEKLFF TGCGCCAGCACCCGACAGGGAGGGAATGAAAAACTGTTTTTT
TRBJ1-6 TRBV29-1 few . CSVGQGADSPLHF TGCAGCGTTGGTCAGGGTGCGGATTCACCCCTCCACTTT
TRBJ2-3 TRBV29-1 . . CSVDRPGTQYF TGCAGCGTCGATCGACCGGGGACGCAGTATTTT
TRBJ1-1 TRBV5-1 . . CASSGGPSNTEAFF TGCGCCAGCAGCGGGGGACCATCGAACACTGAAGCTTTCTTT
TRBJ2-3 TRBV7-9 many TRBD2 CASSWEGSTDTQYF TGTGCCAGCAGCTGGGAGGGAAGCACAGATACGCAGTATTTT
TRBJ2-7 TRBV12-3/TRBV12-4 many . CASSRGYEQYF TGTGCCAGCAGTCGGGGCTACGAGCAGTACTTC
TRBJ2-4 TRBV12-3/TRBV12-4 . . CASSLTGRENIQYF TGTGCCAGCAGTTTAACGGGGCGTGAAAACATTCAGTACTTC
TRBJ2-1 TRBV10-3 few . CAISVEGGSEQFF TGTGCCATCAGTGTAGAGGGGGGCAGTGAGCAGTTCTTC
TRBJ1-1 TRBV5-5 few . CASRTLGDTEAFF TGTGCCAGCAGGACATTGGGGGACACTGAAGCTTTCTTT
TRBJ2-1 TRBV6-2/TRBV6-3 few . CASSRGALNNEQFF TGTGCCAGCAGTAGGGGGGCCCTGAACAATGAGCAGTTCTTC
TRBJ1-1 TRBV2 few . CASIGGAEAFF TGTGCCAGCATCGGGGGCGCTGAAGCTTTCTTT
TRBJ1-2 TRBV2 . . CASRLRDNYGYTF TGTGCCAGCAGACTCCGGGATAACTATGGCTACACCTTC
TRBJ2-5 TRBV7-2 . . CASSLETWGKETQYF TGTGCCAGCAGCTTGGAAACATGGGGGAAAGAGACCCAGTACTTC
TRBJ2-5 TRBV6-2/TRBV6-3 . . CASSRTQGRGETQYF TGTGCCAGCAGTCGCACCCAGGGGAGAGGAGAGACCCAGTACTTC
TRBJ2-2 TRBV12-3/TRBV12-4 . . CASSDGAPGELFF TGTGCCAGCAGTGACGGGGCGCCCGGGGAGCTGTTTTTT
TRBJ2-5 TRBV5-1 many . CASSSEREETQYF TGCGCCAGCAGCTCGGAGCGGGAAGAGACCCAGTACTTC
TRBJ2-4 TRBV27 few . CASSLRGRLAKNIQYF TGTGCCAGCAGTCTGAGAGGTAGATTAGCCAAAAACATTCAGTACTTC
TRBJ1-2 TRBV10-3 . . CAIRAADANYGYTF TGTGCCATCCGAGCGGCAGACGCTAACTATGGCTACACCTTC
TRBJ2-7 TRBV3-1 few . CATLDPSSYEQYF TGTGCCACCCTGGATCCTTCATCCTACGAGCAGTACTTC
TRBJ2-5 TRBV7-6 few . CASSLVEAMQETQYF TGTGCCAGCAGCTTAGTTGAGGCTATGCAAGAGACCCAGTACTTC
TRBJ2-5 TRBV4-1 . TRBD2 CASSHRLAGYQETQYF TGCGCCAGCAGCCATCGGCTAGCGGGGTACCAAGAGACCCAGTACTTC
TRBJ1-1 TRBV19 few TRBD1 CASSIGTVNTEAFF TGTGCCAGTAGTATCGGGACAGTTAACACTGAAGCTTTCTTT
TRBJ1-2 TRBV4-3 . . CASSQLKAYDYGYTF TGCGCCAGCAGCCAGTTAAAGGCCTACGACTATGGCTACACCTTC
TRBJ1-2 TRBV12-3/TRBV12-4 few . CASSLGLGYTF TGTGCCAGCAGCCTCGGCCTTGGCTACACCTTC
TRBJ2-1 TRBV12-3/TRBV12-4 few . CASTPEGGYSYNEQFF TGTGCCAGCACCCCAGAGGGGGGGTACTCCTACAATGAGCAGTTCTTC
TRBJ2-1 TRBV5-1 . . CASSLALGIEQFF TGCGCCAGCAGCTTGGCCCTGGGGATTGAGCAGTTCTTC
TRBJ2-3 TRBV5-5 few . CASSWHSRGGREDTQYF TGTGCCAGCAGCTGGCACTCGAGGGGGGGACGAGAGGATACGCAGTATTTT
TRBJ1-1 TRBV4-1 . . CASSQTGPFLNYEAFF TGCGCCAGCAGCCAAACGGGGCCCTTCTTAAATTATGAAGCTTTCTTT
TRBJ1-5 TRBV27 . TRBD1 CASRGQGAAQPQHF TGTGCCAGCAGGGGACAGGGGGCCGCTCAGCCCCAGCATTTT
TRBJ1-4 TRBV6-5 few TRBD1 CASSLQGPMEKLFF TGTGCCAGCAGTTTACAGGGGCCCATGGAAAAACTGTTTTTT
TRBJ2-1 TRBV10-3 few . CAISESKYDEQFF TGTGCCATCAGTGAGTCGAAGTACGATGAGCAGTTCTTC
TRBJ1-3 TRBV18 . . CASRGLEQKKGNTIYF TGTGCCAGCCGCGGCCTCGAGCAAAAGAAAGGAAACACCATATATTTT
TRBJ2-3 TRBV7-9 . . CASSPGAGGRDTQYF TGTGCCAGCAGCCCCGGTGCAGGGGGGCGGGATACGCAGTATTTT
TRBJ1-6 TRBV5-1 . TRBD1 CASTPGQANSPLHF TGCGCCAGTACACCGGGACAGGCTAATTCACCCCTCCACTTT
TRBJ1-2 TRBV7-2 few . CASSFVRDGYTF TGTGCCAGCAGCTTTGTCCGGGATGGCTACACCTTC
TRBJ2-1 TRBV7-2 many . CASSPRLRQFF TGTGCCAGCAGCCCTCGATTGAGGCAGTTCTTC
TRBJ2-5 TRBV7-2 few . CASSLAAAVGETQYF TGTGCCAGCAGCTTAGCGGCAGCGGTAGGAGAGACCCAGTACTTC
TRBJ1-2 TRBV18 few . CASSEQGRNGYTF TGTGCCAGCTCGGAGCAGGGGCGAAACGGCTACACCTTC
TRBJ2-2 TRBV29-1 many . CSATDPNTGELFF TGCAGCGCGACAGACCCGAACACCGGGGAGCTGTTTTTT
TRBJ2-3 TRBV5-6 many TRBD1 CASSWGQGDTQYF TGTGCCAGCAGCTGGGGACAGGGAGATACGCAGTATTTT
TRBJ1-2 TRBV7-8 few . CASSLRAGAPRSGYTF TGTGCCAGCAGCTTACGAGCTGGGGCCCCCAGGAGTGGCTACACCTTC
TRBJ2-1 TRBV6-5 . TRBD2 CASTALAGTGEQFF TGTGCCAGCACCGCACTAGCGGGGACGGGGGAGCAGTTCTTC
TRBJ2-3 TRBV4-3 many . CASSSGRGYTDTQYF TGCGCCAGCAGCTCCGGTCGGGGGTACACAGATACGCAGTATTTT
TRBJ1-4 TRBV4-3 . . CASSQDGPAATNEKLFF TGCGCCAGCAGCCAAGATGGTCCGGCGGCCACGAATGAAAAACTGTTTTTT
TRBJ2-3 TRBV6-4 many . CASSQRDTDTQYF TGTGCCAGCAGTCAAAGGGATACAGATACGCAGTATTTT
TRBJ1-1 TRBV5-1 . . CASSFADPNTEAFF TGCGCCAGCAGCTTTGCGGACCCGAACACTGAAGCTTTCTTT
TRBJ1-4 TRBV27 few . CASGTGPNEKLFF TGTGCCAGCGGGACGGGCCCCAATGAAAAACTGTTTTTT
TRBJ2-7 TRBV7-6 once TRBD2 CASSLEASGRSYEQYF TGTGCCAGCAGCTTAGAGGCTAGCGGGAGATCCTACGAGCAGTACTTC
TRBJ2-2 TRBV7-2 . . CASSSSYGGTGDLFF TGTGCCAGCAGCAGTTCGTATGGGGGGACCGGGGATCTGTTTTTT
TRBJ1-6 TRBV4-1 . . CASSPRSGYYNSPLHF TGCGCCAGCAGCCCGCGAAGCGGATACTATAATTCACCCCTCCACTTT
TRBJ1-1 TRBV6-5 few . CASSRGFEAFF TGTGCCAGCAGTAGGGGGTTTGAAGCTTTCTTT